This TCR beta chain came from a study of blood T cell repertoires in COVID-19. In the study overall: The United States, Italy and Spain were the sources of the acute and convalescent COVID-19 samples. In each case, the material was cDNA or gDNA derived from T cells, B-cell-depleted T cells, or PBMCs.

Some clones are missing from TCRdb's copy, which holds only in-frame ones; the method was immunoSEQ multiplex PCR. Of around 110,000 clones in the sample, around 90% were seen once. The germline V gene has CDR1 SGHAT and CDR2 FQNNGV. The CDR3 is 17 amino acids. V shed 1 base, J shed 4 bases, and the junction held 10 bases outside the gene matches. In its sample, this clone was seen a few times. Input material: peripheral blood. The clonotype was recovered from a young woman with acute or convalescent COVID-19. The chain couples TRBV11-2 to TRBJ2-3; 8 bases are a match to TRBD2. This chain's CDR3 is CASSLAGGPTNADTQYF. As DNA, the CDR3 is TGTGCCAGCAGCTTAGCGGGGGGGCCCACGAACGCAGATACGCAGTATTTT.